This T cell receptor beta chain was sequenced in a study of blood T cell repertoires in COVID-19. Germline assignment: CDR1 SGHRS and CDR2 YFSETQ. The length of the CDR3 is 17 residues. J was trimmed by 5 bases and V by 1 base; bases with no gene match: 14. Profiled with immunoSEQ multiplex PCR; TCRdb holds only in-frame clones, not every one. The repertoire consists of under 300,000 clones, with around nine tenths occurring once and the leading ten covering over 1.5%. This TCR was recovered from a woman aged 18-35 years who had recovered from COVID-19. The sample was PBMCs or T cells enriched from blood (not recorded which). The chain joins TRBV5-1 to TRBJ2-7; 8 bases agree with TRBD1. The DNA of the CDR3 is TGCGCCAGCAGCTTGTTGGGCCCCTCAGGGGGCAACGACGAGCAGTACTTC. Protein product: CASSLLGPSGGNDEQYF.